Listed below are T cell receptor beta chains from one sample, sequenced in a study of T cell responses to AZD1222 COVID-19 vaccine. Only in-frame clones appear in the TCRdb table, and some are missing; sequencing was by immunoSEQ multiplex PCR. The sample comprises 100,000 to 150,000 clones, over 85% of which are singletons, and roughly 5.6% rests with the top ten. Sequenced here: peripheral blood, sampled on day 0 of AZD1222 vaccination. Source of these receptors: an adult in good health. Each CDR3 is given with its conserved first and last residue. D genes are given only for firm matches. Clone sizes are given selectively: once, few, many, or a class where the clone is expanded.

clone_size	v_call	j_call	d_call	cdr3_aa	cdr3_nt
-	TRBV6-2/TRBV6-3	TRBJ2-7	-	CASSYFNNGEQYF	TGTGCCAGCAGTTACTTTAATAACGGCGAGCAGTACTTC
-	TRBV9	TRBJ2-3	TRBD2	CASSVAGGIKKADTQYF	TGTGCCAGCAGCGTAGCGGGAGGGATTAAAAAGGCAGATACGCAGTATTTT
-	TRBV7-2	TRBJ1-1	TRBD1	CASSPRGASGTEAFF	TGTGCCAGCAGCCCCAGGGGGGCATCGGGCACTGAAGCTTTCTTT
-	TRBV4-1	TRBJ2-3	-	CASSQDISRGPDTQYF	TGCGCCAGCAGCCAAGATATCAGCAGGGGCCCAGATACGCAGTATTTT
many	TRBV18	TRBJ2-7	-	CASSGGTRRGYSYEQYF	TGTGCCAGCTCAGGGGGAACGAGGCGGGGCTACTCCTACGAGCAGTACTTC
once	TRBV2	TRBJ1-5	-	CASSVRVNQPQHF	TGTGCCAGCAGTGTAAGGGTCAATCAGCCCCAGCATTTT
-	TRBV28	TRBJ1-3	-	CASSFRGPGNTIYF	TGTGCCAGCAGTTTTCGAGGGCCTGGAAACACCATATATTTT
once	TRBV28	TRBJ1-4	-	CASSSPTGPTREKLFF	TGTGCCAGCAGTTCCCCAACAGGGCCGACGAGAGAAAAACTGTTTTTT
-	TRBV6-4	TRBJ1-3	TRBD1	CARALRGHSGNTIYF	TGTGCCAGAGCTCTTAGGGGGCACTCTGGAAACACCATATATTTT
-	TRBV28	TRBJ2-5	-	CASSLSPDYHF	TGTGCCAGCAGTTTATCTCCGGACTACCACTTC
-	TRBV5-1	TRBJ2-5	-	CARPGPQETQYF	TGCGCCAGGCCGGGACCTCAAGAGACCCAGTACTTC
-	TRBV7-3	TRBJ2-2	TRBD1	CASSLGQGVTGELFF	TGTGCCAGCAGCTTAGGGCAGGGGGTCACCGGGGAGCTGTTTTTT
-	TRBV28	TRBJ1-2	-	CASSFGYGYTF	TGTGCCAGCAGTTTCGGCTATGGCTACACCTTC
-	TRBV7-6	TRBJ1-3	-	CASSLILGISGNTIYF	TGTGCCAGCAGCTTAATCCTGGGGATCTCTGGAAACACCATATATTTT
-	TRBV30	TRBJ1-4	-	CAWSVTGSNEKLFF	TGTGCCTGGAGTGTAACAGGAAGCAATGAAAAACTGTTTTTT
-	TRBV3-1/TRBV3-2	TRBJ2-3	TRBD2	CASSQGGGTQYF	TGTGCCAGCAGCCAAGGGGGGGGTACGCAGTATTTT
-	TRBV7-3	TRBJ2-1	-	CASSSSGLGGINEQFF	TGTGCCAGCAGCTCTAGCGGTCTAGGGGGAATCAATGAGCAGTTCTTC
-	TRBV15	TRBJ1-2	-	CATRSAGENYGYTF	TGTGCCACCAGGTCGGCAGGGGAAAACTATGGCTACACCTTC
-	TRBV7-8	TRBJ2-6	-	CASSLTPGANVLTF	TGTGCCAGCAGCTTAACGCCTGGGGCCAACGTCCTGACTTTC
-	TRBV11-2	TRBJ2-3	TRBD2	CASSQGLADTDTQYF	TGTGCCAGCAGCCAAGGACTAGCGGACACAGATACGCAGTATTTT
once	TRBV27	TRBJ2-7	TRBD2	CASSPAGGDEQYF	TGTGCCAGCAGCCCGGCCGGGGGGGACGAGCAGTACTTC
-	TRBV6-5	TRBJ1-2	-	CASSYGGGGPGGYTF	TGTGCCAGCAGTTACGGGGGGGGAGGGCCTGGAGGCTACACCTTC
-	TRBV27	TRBJ2-5	-	CASSLYGGETQYF	TGTGCCAGCAGTTTGTATGGGGGCGAGACCCAGTACTTC
-	TRBV7-9	TRBJ1-1	-	CASSRRQPLGDTEAFF	TGTGCCAGCAGCCGAAGACAGCCCCTCGGAGACACTGAAGCTTTCTTT
-	TRBV10-1	TRBJ2-1	-	CASSLDTYNEQFF	TGCGCCAGCAGTCTAGATACTTATAATGAGCAGTTCTTC
-	TRBV5-1	TRBJ2-1	TRBD2	CASSGGLAGYNEQFF	TGCGCCAGCAGCGGTGGACTAGCAGGGTACAATGAGCAGTTCTTC
once	TRBV30	TRBJ2-7	-	CACQQLPSYEQYF	TGTGCCTGTCAACAGCTCCCTTCCTACGAGCAGTACTTC
-	TRBV5-1	TRBJ1-2	-	CASSDDRAGYYGYTF	TGCGCCAGCAGCGACGACAGAGCAGGCTACTATGGCTACACCTTC
-	TRBV2	TRBJ2-1	TRBD1	CARLTGNEQFF	TGTGCCAGACTGACAGGGAATGAGCAGTTCTTC
-	TRBV6-8	TRBJ1-5	-	CASSLKSNQPQHF	TGTGCCAGCAGTTTAAAGAGCAATCAGCCCCAGCATTTT
-	TRBV5-8	TRBJ2-7	-	CASSLPYEQYF	TGTGCCAGCAGCTTGCCATACGAGCAGTACTTC
-	TRBV28	TRBJ2-6	-	CASSYLPGSSGANVLTF	TGTGCCAGCAGCTATCTCCCCGGGAGCTCTGGGGCCAACGTCCTGACTTTC
once	TRBV7-3	TRBJ1-1	TRBD1	CASSPTGGAEAFF	TGTGCCAGCAGCCCCACAGGGGGGGCTGAAGCTTTCTTT
-	TRBV12-3/TRBV12-4	TRBJ1-1	-	CASRATWNTEAFF	TGTGCCAGCAGGGCAACCTGGAACACTGAAGCTTTCTTT
-	TRBV27	TRBJ1-2	TRBD1	CASSFQQGVYGYTF	TGTGCCAGCAGTTTCCAACAGGGGGTCTATGGCTACACCTTC
-	TRBV25-1	TRBJ1-4	TRBD1	CASKGAEKLFF	TGTGCCAGCAAGGGGGCGGAAAAACTGTTTTTT
-	TRBV30	TRBJ1-2	TRBD1	CAWNRGVWGYTF	TGTGCCTGGAACAGGGGCGTTTGGGGCTACACCTTC
-	TRBV28	TRBJ1-1	-	CASSLFRAEAFF	TGTGCCAGCAGTTTATTCCGGGCTGAAGCTTTCTTT
-	TRBV30	TRBJ1-3	-	CAWSVQVPSYHGNTIYF	TGTGCCTGGAGTGTACAGGTTCCAAGTTATCATGGAAACACCATATATTTT
once	TRBV19	TRBJ2-2	-	CASSIQFGELFF	TGTGCCAGTAGTATCCAATTTGGGGAGCTGTTTTTT
-	TRBV27	TRBJ1-2	-	CASSPPGLANYGYTF	TGTGCCAGCAGTCCCCCAGGGCTCGCTAACTATGGCTACACCTTC
medium-sized	TRBV7-9	TRBJ1-2	TRBD1	CASSPGQGDFGYTF	TGTGCCAGCAGCCCGGGACAGGGCGATTTTGGCTACACCTTC
-	TRBV7-9	TRBJ1-2	-	CASSLGGTGYTF	TGTGCCAGCAGCTTGGGCGGGACTGGCTACACCTTC
-	TRBV29-1	TRBJ2-1	TRBD1	CSVEGLPGQGYNEQFF	TGCAGCGTTGAGGGGCTTCCAGGACAGGGATACAATGAGCAGTTCTTC
-	TRBV19	TRBJ1-1	-	CASSSPRGRTEAFF	TGTGCCAGTAGTAGTCCGCGCGGAAGGACTGAAGCTTTCTTT
-	TRBV28	TRBJ1-1	-	CASSFDSTESPNTEAFF	TGTGCCAGCAGTTTTGACTCGACAGAAAGCCCGAACACTGAAGCTTTCTTT
once	TRBV5-5	TRBJ2-3	-	CASSLEGDAYF	TGTGCCAGCAGCCTGGAAGGGGACGCGTATTTT
-	TRBV5-6	TRBJ1-1	TRBD1	CASSLGDRGRTEAFF	TGTGCCAGCAGCTTGGGAGACAGGGGGCGAACTGAAGCTTTCTTT
-	TRBV2	TRBJ1-5	-	CASRQDIRLEPQHF	TGTGCCAGCAGGCAGGACATCCGGTTGGAGCCCCAGCATTTT
-	TRBV18	TRBJ2-4	-	CASSPTGGNIQYF	TGTGCCAGCTCACCGACTGGGGGAAACATTCAGTACTTC
-	TRBV19	TRBJ1-5	-	CASKGLGGNQPQHF	TGTGCCAGTAAGGGACTAGGGGGCAATCAGCCCCAGCATTTT
once	TRBV19	TRBJ1-4	TRBD1	CASSTRQGTTNEKLFF	TGTGCCAGTAGTACCCGACAGGGGACAACTAATGAAAAACTGTTTTTT
-	TRBV20-1	TRBJ2-7	TRBD2	CSASRLAGGGEQYF	TGCAGTGCTAGTCGACTAGCGGGGGGCGGGGAGCAGTACTTC
-	TRBV6-5	TRBJ1-2	-	CASTTETGRGGYTF	TGTGCCAGCACCACCGAAACAGGGAGAGGAGGCTACACCTTC
-	TRBV25-1	TRBJ2-5	TRBD2	CASSERTSGSKTQYF	TGTGCCAGCAGTGAACGGACTAGCGGGAGCAAGACCCAGTACTTC
-	TRBV6-5	TRBJ2-7	-	CASSYENLGGGEQYF	TGTGCCAGCAGTTACGAGAACCTCGGAGGGGGCGAGCAGTACTTC
few	TRBV5-1	TRBJ2-1	-	CASSLGAGQMEEQFF	TGCGCCAGCAGCTTGGGAGCTGGGCAGATGGAAGAGCAGTTCTTC
-	TRBV7-9	TRBJ2-3	-	CASCAGTHPPSDTQYF	TGTGCCAGCTGCGCAGGGACCCACCCTCCTTCAGATACGCAGTATTTT
-	TRBV28	TRBJ1-5	TRBD1	CASRGGSSNQPQHF	TGTGCCAGCCGAGGGGGCAGCAGTAATCAGCCCCAGCATTTT